These 21 T cell receptor beta chains were all obtained from the same sample, sequenced in a study of blood T cell repertoires in COVID-19. Here immunoSEQ multiplex PCR was the method, and the copy in TCRdb shows in-frame clones only, minus some. This table has about 160,000 clones, approximately 80% appearing once. Sample: peripheral blood. Receptor source: a woman of 80 years or more with active or convalescent COVID-19.

The genes are TRBV19 and TRBJ1-2; the match to TRBD1 covers 7 bases. This CDR3 has 13 residues. CDR1 LNHDA and CDR2 SQIVND come from the germline V gene (reference sequence). J lost 3 bases, V lost 4 bases, and 2 bases had no gene match. CDR3 coding DNA: TGTGCCAGTAGTAAAACAGGGGACTATGGCTACACCTTC. Translation: CASSKTGDYGYTF.

The chain joins TRBV30 to TRBJ1-4, with D unclear. V was trimmed by 4 bases and J by 8 bases, leaving 11 bases between them. The germline V gene has CDR1 GTSNPN and CDR2 SVGIG (reference sequence). This CDR3 is 12 amino acids long. The CDR3 DNA follows: TGTGCCTGGAAACCGACTGGAGAAAAACTGTTTTTT. Residues: CAWKPTGEKLFF.

The chain uses TRBV4-1 and TRBJ2-7; 11 bases map to TRBD2. J was trimmed by 0 bases and V by 1 base; bases with no gene match: 5. Germline CDR1 MGHRA, CDR2 YSYEKL. The length of the CDR3 is 17 residues. CDR3 bases: TGCGCCAGCAGCCAAGGGACTAGCGGGTTCAGCTCCTACGAGCAGTACTTC. Translated: CASSQGTSGFSSYEQYF.

This clone has only a few counts. This sequence joins TRBV2 and TRBJ2-7, with 8 nucleotides matching TRBD2. Unmatched junction bases numbered 7, after V lost 3 bases and J lost 6 bases. Germline values: CDR1 SNHLY, CDR2 FYNNEI. This CDR3 has 14 amino acids. For the CDR3, the DNA is TGTGCCAGCAGTGACAGACTAGCGTCTACCGAGCAGTACTTC. Protein: CASSDRLASTEQYF.

The chain combines TRBV7-9 with TRBJ2-5, with TRBD2 identical over 9 bases. The CDR3 runs 15 residues. Per germline, CDR1 SEHNR and CDR2 FQNEAQ (reference sequence). J was trimmed by 3 bases and V by 5 bases; bases with no gene match: 7. CDR3: CASSRTSVREETQYF. The CDR3 DNA reads TGTGCCAGCAGCCGGACTAGCGTTCGCGAAGAGACCCAGTACTTC.

This chain links TRBV4-3 with TRBJ1-3; D is undetermined. This CDR3 is 15 amino acids long. From germline, CDR1 is LGHNA and CDR2 YSLEER. V gave up 0 bases and J gave up 0 bases, with 6 bases separating them. The DNA of the CDR3 is TGCGCCAGCAGCCAAGAAAAACACTCTGGAAACACCATATATTTT. Translation: CASSQEKHSGNTIYF.

The chain couples TRBV7-2 to TRBJ2-2; TRBD2 might be the D (6 bases). V lost 3 bases, J lost 1 base, and 21 bases lay in between. The CDR3 runs 19 residues. Germline V CDR1 and CDR2: SGHTA, FQGNSA. In DNA, the CDR3 is TGTGCCAGCAGCTTGGAGGGGCTAACATACTCCCAGAACACCGGGGAGCTGTTTTTT. As protein: CASSLEGLTYSQNTGELFF.

V usage is TRBV5-5 and J usage is TRBJ2-1; the D gene is possibly TRBD1 (6 bases). Per germline, CDR1 SGHKS and CDR2 YYEKEE (reference sequence). V lost 3 bases and J lost 0, with 10 bases in between. This CDR3 has 15 amino acids. DNA of the CDR3: TGTGCCAGCAGCTCCCTCAGGGGCTCCTACAATGAGCAGTTCTTC. Protein sequence: CASSSLRGSYNEQFF.

This clone was seen only a few times. The chain employs TRBV30 and TRBJ2-7; D is ambiguous. The ends were cut back, 3 bases at V and 1 base at J, with 4 bases in the middle. This CDR3 spans 11 amino acids. Germline V lookup: CDR1 GTSNPN, CDR2 SVGIG (reference sequence). CDR3 amino acids: CAWSRSYEQYF. The CDR3 nucleotides are TGTGCCTGGAGCAGATCCTACGAGCAGTACTTC.

The genes are TRBV6-2 or TRBV6-3 and TRBJ2-5; TRBD2 matches at 8 bases. This CDR3 has 16 residues. The germline V gene encodes CDR1 MNHEY and CDR2 SVGEGT. The trim removed 5 bases at V and 5 bases at J, leaving 13 bases unmatched. The CDR3 DNA is TGTGCCAGCAGTACCCCCCGAAGCGGGGGTGGTGAGACCCAGTACTTC. The encoded protein is CASSTPRSGGGETQYF.

A few counts support this clone. This chain joins TRBV9 and TRBJ1-4; TRBD1 might be the D (6 bases). The CDR3 runs 13 residues. CDR1 SGDLS and CDR2 YYNGEE come from the germline V gene. V was pared by 6 bases and J by 6 bases, with 12 bases between. The CDR3 here is CASNTGLDEKLFF. As DNA, the CDR3 is TGTGCCAGCAACACAGGGTTGGATGAAAAACTGTTTTTT.

The CDR3 DNA sequence: TGTGCCAGCAGTCCTTTGACAAATCGGTATGGCTACACCTTC. Translating it yields CASSPLTNRYGYTF. This chain uses TRBV6-5 with TRBJ1-2; D unresolved. The V end lost 5 bases, the J end lost 5 bases, and 15 bases lay between the germline ends. The CDR3 spans 14 residues. CDR1 is MNHEY, CDR2 SVGAGI, per germline.

The chain employs TRBV27 and TRBJ1-6, with no clear D. Trimming cost V 4 bases and J 3 bases, with 10 bases left between them. CDR3 length: 15 amino acids. Germline V lookup: CDR1 MNHEY, CDR2 SMNVEV (reference sequence). This CDR3 reads CASSSRDFYNSPLHF. The CDR3 region has the DNA TGTGCCAGCAGTTCCCGGGATTTCTATAATTCACCCCTCCACTTT.

V is TRBV9 and J is TRBJ2-1; 9 bases are shared with TRBD1. The V gene's germline CDR1 is SGDLS and CDR2 YYNGEE. The CDR3 sequence is 14 residues long. V was clipped by 3 bases and J by 5 bases; unmatched bases: 3. CDR3 DNA sequence: TGTGCCAGCAGCGCAGGACAGGGGAACAATGAGCAGTTCTTC. It codes for CASSAGQGNNEQFF.

The V gene is TRBV9, the J gene TRBJ2-1; 7 bases agree with TRBD2. With V trimmed by 1 base and J by 0 bases, 4 bases remained unmatched. From germline, CDR1 is SGDLS and CDR2 YYNGEE. This CDR3 region has 16 residues. CDR3 sequence (DNA): TGTGCCAGCAGCGTAACCGCGGGGGTCTCCTACAATGAGCAGTTCTTC. Translation: CASSVTAGVSYNEQFF.

The V and J genes are TRBV12-5 and TRBJ2-5; TRBD2 agrees at 8 bases. The CDR3 runs 14 residues. V shed 11 bases and J 5 bases; nucleotides not matched to a gene: 13. Germline-derived CDR1 and CDR2 are LGHNT and FRNRAP. CDR3 region: CACRTGGAGETQYF. DNA for the CDR3: TGTGCTTGTAGAACCGGGGGGGCTGGGGAGACCCAGTACTTC.

The chain has TRBV27 and TRBJ1-3; D possibly corresponds to TRBD1 (5 bases). There are 15 residues in the CDR3. Germline CDR1 reads MNHEY; CDR2 reads SMNVEV (reference sequence). The germline V and J ends were trimmed by 1 base and 4 bases, with 11 bases remaining between them. Here the CDR3 reads CASSLFRAVGNTIYF. CDR3 nucleotide sequence: TGTGCCAGCAGTTTATTCAGGGCAGTGGGAAACACCATATATTTT.

The rearrangement links TRBV5-5 to TRBJ2-1; a weak D match, TRBD1 (5 bases). The CDR3 loop spans 13 amino acids. Between the trimmed V and J ends, which lost 3 bases and 7 bases, there was a span of 11 bases. CDR1 and CDR2 (germline): SGHKS, YYEKEE (reference sequence). The chain's CDR3 is CASSSDNGNEQFF. The CDR3 coding sequence is TGTGCCAGCAGCTCGGACAATGGAAATGAGCAGTTCTTC. Looking up the rest from reference TRBV5-5 and TRBJ2-1 gives the full variable domain: DAGVTQSPTHLIKTRGQQVTLRCSPISGHKSVSWYQQVLGQGPQFIFQYYEKEERGRGNFPDRFSARQFPNYSSELNVNALLLGDSALYLCASSSDNGNEQFFGPGTRLTVL.

The V gene is TRBV15, the J gene TRBJ2-2, with a weak D call TRBD2 (6 bases). Germline loops: CDR1 LNHNV, CDR2 YYDKDF (reference sequence). With 5 bases removed from V and 4 bases from J, the gap between germline ends came to 17 bases. The CDR3 extends over 16 amino acids. CDR3: CATSSRLYGGTGELFF. The CDR3 nucleotides are TGTGCCACCAGCTCCCGACTATACGGGGGCACCGGGGAGCTGTTTTTT. Together with reference TRBV15 and TRBJ2-2, the CDR3 gives the full variable domain: DAMVIQNPRYQVTQFGKPVTLSCSQTLNHNVMYWYQQKSSQAPKLLFHYYDKDFNNEADTPDNFQSRRPNTSFCFLDIRSPGLGDTAMYLCATSSRLYGGTGELFFGEGSRLTVL.

The chain joins TRBV12-3 or TRBV12-4 to TRBJ1-1, with a tentative D call TRBD1 (5 bases). Trimming cost V 5 bases and J 5 bases, with 12 bases left between them. This CDR3 region has 13 residues. The CDR3 nucleotides read TGTGCCAGCAGTACCCAGGGAGGGACTGAAGCTTTCTTT. The encoded protein is CASSTQGGTEAFF.

The chain recombines TRBV2 with TRBJ2-7, with 12 bases aligning to TRBD1. This CDR3 comprises 14 residues. V gave up 8 bases and J gave up 7 bases; unmatched junction bases: 9. Germline-derived CDR1 and CDR2 are SNHLY and FYNNEI. CDR3 amino acids: CASLGTGGLGEQYF. The DNA for the CDR3 is TGTGCCAGCTTAGGGACAGGGGGCTTAGGAGAGCAGTACTTC.